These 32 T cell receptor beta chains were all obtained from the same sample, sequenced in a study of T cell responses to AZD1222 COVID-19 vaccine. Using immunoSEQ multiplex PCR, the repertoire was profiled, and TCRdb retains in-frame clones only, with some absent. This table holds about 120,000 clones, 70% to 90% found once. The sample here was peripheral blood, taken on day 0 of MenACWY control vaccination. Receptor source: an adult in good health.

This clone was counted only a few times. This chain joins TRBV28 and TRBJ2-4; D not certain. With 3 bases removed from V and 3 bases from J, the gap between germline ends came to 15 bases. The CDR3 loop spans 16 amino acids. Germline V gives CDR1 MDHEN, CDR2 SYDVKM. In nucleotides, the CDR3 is TGTGCCAGCAGTTTCGTGGCGCGGACCTTCAAAAACATTCAGTACTTC. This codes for CASSFVARTFKNIQYF. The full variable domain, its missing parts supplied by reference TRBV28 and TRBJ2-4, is DVKVTQSSRYLVKRTGEKVFLECVQDMDHENMFWYRQDPGLGLRLIYFSYDVKMKEKGDIPEGYSVSREKKERFSLILESASTNQTSMYLCASSFVARTFKNIQYFGAGTRLSVL.

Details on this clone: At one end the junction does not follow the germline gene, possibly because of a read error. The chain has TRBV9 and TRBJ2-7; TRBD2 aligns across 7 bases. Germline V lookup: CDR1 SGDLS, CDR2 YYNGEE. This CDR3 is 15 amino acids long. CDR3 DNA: TGTGCCAGCAGCGTAGGAAGCGGGATATCCTCCGAGCAGTACTTC. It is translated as CASSVGSGISSEQYF.

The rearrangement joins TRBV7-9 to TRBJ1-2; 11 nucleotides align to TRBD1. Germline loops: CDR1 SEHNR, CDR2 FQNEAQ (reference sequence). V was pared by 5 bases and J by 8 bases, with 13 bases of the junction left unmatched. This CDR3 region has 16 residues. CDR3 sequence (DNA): TGTGCCAGCAGCCGAGGGACAGGACAGGGGGCGTCCGGCTACACCTTC. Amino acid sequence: CASSRGTGQGASGYTF. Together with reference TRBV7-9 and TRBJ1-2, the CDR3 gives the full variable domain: DTGVSQNPRHKITKRGQNVTFRCDPISEHNRLYWYRQTLGQGPEFLTYFQNEAQLEKSRLLSDRFSAERPKGSFSTLEIQRTEQGDSAMYLCASSRGTGQGASGYTFGSGTRLTVV.

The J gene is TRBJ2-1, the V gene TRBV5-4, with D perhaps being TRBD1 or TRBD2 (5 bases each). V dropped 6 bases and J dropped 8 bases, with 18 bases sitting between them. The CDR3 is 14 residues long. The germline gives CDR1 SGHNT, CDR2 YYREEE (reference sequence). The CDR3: CASTLRGVNDEQFF. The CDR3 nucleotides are TGTGCCAGCACCCTTCGAGGGGTCAACGATGAGCAGTTCTTC.

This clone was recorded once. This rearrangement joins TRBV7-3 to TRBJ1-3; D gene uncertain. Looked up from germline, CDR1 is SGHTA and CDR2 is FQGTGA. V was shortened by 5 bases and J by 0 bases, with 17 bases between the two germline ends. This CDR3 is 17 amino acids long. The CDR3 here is CASSLNRRPSSGNTIYF. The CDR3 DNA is TGTGCCAGCAGCCTCAATCGTCGGCCGAGCTCTGGAAACACCATATATTTT. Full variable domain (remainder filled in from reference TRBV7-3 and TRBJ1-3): GAGVSQTPSNKVTEKGKYVELRCDPISGHTALYWYRQSLGQGPEFLIYFQGTGAADDSGLPNDRFFAVRPEGSVSTLKIQRTERGDSAVYLCASSLNRRPSSGNTIYFGEGSWLTVV.

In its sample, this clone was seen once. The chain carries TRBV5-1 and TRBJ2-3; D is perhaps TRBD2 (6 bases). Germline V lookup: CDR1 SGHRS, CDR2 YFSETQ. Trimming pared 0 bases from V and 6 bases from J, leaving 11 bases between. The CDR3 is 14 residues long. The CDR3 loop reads CASSLGGRSDTQYF. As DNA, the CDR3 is TGCGCCAGCAGCTTGGGTGGGAGGTCGGATACGCAGTATTTT.

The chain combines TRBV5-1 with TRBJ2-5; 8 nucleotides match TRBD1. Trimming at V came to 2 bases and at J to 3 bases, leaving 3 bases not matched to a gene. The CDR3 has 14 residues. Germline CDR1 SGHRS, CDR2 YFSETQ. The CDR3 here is CASSFRGLEETQYF. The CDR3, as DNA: TGCGCCAGCAGCTTCAGGGGGCTTGAAGAGACCCAGTACTTC.

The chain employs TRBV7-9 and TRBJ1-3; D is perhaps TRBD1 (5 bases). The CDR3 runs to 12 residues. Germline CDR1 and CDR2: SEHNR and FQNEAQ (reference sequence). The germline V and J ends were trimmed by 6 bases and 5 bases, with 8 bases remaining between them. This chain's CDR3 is CASRQDRNTIYF. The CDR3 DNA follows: TGTGCCAGCAGACAGGACAGAAACACCATATATTTT. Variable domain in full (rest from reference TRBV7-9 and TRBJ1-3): DTGVSQNPRHKITKRGQNVTFRCDPISEHNRLYWYRQTLGQGPEFLTYFQNEAQLEKSRLLSDRFSAERPKGSFSTLEIQRTEQGDSAMYLCASRQDRNTIYFGEGSWLTVV.

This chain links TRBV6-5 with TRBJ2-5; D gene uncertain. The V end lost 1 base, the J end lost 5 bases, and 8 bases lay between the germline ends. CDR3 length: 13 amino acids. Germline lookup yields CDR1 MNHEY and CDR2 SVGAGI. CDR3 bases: TGTGCCAGCAGTTACTTCCATGGCGAGACCCAGTACTTC. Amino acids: CASSYFHGETQYF.

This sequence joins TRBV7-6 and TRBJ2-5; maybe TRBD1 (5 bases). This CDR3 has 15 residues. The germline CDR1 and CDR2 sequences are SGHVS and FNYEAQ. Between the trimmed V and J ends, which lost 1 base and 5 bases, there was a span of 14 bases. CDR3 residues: CASSLGGGAPETQYF. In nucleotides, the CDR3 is TGTGCCAGCAGCTTAGGGGGTGGGGCTCCTGAGACCCAGTACTTC.

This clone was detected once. CDR3 sequence reads: CASSPRVWTEAFF. The CDR3 region has the DNA TGCGCCAGCAGCCCCAGGGTTTGGACTGAAGCTTTCTTT. J is TRBJ1-1 and V is TRBV4-1; D is possibly TRBD1 (5 bases). The germline V gene has CDR1 MGHRA and CDR2 YSYEKL. Trimming removed 4 bases at V and 5 bases at J, with 11 bases between. The length of the CDR3 is 13 residues.

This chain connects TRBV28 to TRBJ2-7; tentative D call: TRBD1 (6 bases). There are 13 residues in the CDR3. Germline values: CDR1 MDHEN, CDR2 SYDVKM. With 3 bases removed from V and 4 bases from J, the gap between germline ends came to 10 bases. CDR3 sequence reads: CASSFTGRYEQYF. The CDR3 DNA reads TGTGCCAGCAGTTTTACAGGGAGATACGAGCAGTACTTC.

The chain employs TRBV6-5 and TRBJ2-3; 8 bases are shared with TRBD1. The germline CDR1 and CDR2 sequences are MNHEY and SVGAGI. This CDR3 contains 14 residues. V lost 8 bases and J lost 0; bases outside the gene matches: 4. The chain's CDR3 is CASRRGPSTDTQYF. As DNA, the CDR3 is TGTGCCAGCCGCAGGGGGCCTAGCACAGATACGCAGTATTTT.

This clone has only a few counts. CDR3 nucleotides: TGTGCCAGCAGCCCAACCCGGACAGTAGTGTACGAGCAGTACTTC. It encodes CASSPTRTVVYEQYF. This sequence joins TRBV11-2 and TRBJ2-7, with D possibly being TRBD1 (6 bases). CDR3 length: 15 amino acids. Deletions cut 5 bases from V and 4 bases from J, with 18 bases between. In germline, CDR1 is SGHAT, CDR2 FQNNGV.

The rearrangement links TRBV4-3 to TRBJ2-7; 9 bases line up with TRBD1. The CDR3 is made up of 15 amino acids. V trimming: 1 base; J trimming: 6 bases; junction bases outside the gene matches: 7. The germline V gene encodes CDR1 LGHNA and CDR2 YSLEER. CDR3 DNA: TGCGCCAGCAGCCAAGGCCCCGGGACAGGGTTCGAGCAGTACTTC. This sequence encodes CASSQGPGTGFEQYF.

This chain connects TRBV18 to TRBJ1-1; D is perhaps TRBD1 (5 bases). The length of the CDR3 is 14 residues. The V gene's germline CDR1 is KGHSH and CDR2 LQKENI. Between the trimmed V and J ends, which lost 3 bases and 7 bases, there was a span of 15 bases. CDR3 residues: CASSPPTAAIEAFF. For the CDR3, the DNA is TGTGCCAGCTCACCCCCGACAGCTGCGATTGAAGCTTTCTTT.

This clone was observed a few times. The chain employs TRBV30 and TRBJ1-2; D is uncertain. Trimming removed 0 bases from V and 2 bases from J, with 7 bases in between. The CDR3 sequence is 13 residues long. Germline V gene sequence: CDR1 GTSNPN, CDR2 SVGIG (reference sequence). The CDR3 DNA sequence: TGTGCCTGGAGTGTAGATGAAAACTATGGCTACACCTTC. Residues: CAWSVDENYGYTF. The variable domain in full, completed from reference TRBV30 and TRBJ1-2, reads SQTIHQWPATLVQPVGSPLSLECTVEGTSNPNLYWYRQAAGRGLQLLFYSVGIGQISSEVPQNLSASRPQDRQFILSSKKLLLSDSGFYLCAWSVDENYGYTFGSGTRLTVV.

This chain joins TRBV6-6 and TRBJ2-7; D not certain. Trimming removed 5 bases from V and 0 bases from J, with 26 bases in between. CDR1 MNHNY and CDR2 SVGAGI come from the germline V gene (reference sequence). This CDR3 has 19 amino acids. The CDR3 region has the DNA TGTGCCAGCAGTCACACACAGCCTTTAGACGGCAGGAGCTCCTACGAGCAGTACTTC. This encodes CASSHTQPLDGRSSYEQYF.

The CDR3 bases are TGTGCCAGTAGTATGGGGCCCCGAGATACGCAGTATTTT. Translation: CASSMGPRDTQYF. V gene TRBV19 combines with J gene TRBJ2-3; possible D gene TRBD1, 5 bases. V was clipped by 3 bases and J by 5 bases, with 9 bases between them. The CDR3 covers 13 residues. CDR1 and CDR2 from the germline V gene are LNHDA and SQIVND (reference sequence).

CDR3 sequence: CSALGRGAPGGETEAFF. In nucleotides, the CDR3 is TGCAGCGCCCTGGGTCGGGGGGCACCCGGAGGTGAGACTGAAGCTTTCTTT. The chain employs TRBV29-1 and TRBJ1-1; D is perhaps TRBD1 (6 bases). This CDR3 region has 17 residues. Trimming stripped 7 bases from V and 5 bases from J, with 29 bases between. Germline V CDR1 and CDR2: SQVTM, ANQGSEA.

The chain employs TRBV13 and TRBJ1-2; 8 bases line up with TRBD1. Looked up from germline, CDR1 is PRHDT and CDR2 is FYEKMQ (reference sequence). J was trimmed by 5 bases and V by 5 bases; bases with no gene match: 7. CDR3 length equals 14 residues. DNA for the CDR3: TGTGCCAGCAGCCAAGGGACAGGAGGATATGGCTACACCTTC. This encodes CASSQGTGGYGYTF.

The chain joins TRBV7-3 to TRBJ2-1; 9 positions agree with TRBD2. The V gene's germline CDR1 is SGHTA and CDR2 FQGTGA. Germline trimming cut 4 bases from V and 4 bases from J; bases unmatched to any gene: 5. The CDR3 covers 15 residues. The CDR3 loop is CASSYGTSPYNEQFF. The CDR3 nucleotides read TGTGCCAGCAGCTACGGGACTAGCCCTTACAATGAGCAGTTCTTC.

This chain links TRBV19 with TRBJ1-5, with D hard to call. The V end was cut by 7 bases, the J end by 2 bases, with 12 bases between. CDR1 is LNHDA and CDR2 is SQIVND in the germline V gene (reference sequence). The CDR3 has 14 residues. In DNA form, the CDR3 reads TGTGCCAGTACCTATACCGGGGGCAATCAGCCCCAGCATTTT. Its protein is CASTYTGGNQPQHF. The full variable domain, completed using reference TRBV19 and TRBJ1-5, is DGGITQSPKYLFRKEGQNVTLSCEQNLNHDAMYWYRQDPGQGLRLIYYSQIVNDFQKGDIAEGYSVSREKKESFPLTVTSAQKNPTAFYLCASTYTGGNQPQHFGDGTRLSIL.

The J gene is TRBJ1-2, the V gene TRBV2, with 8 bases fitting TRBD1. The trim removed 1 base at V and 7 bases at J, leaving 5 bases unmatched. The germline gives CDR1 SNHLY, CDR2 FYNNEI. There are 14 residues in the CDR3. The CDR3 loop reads CASSEDRGYSGYTF. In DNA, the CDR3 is TGTGCCAGCAGTGAAGACAGGGGGTACTCTGGCTACACCTTC.

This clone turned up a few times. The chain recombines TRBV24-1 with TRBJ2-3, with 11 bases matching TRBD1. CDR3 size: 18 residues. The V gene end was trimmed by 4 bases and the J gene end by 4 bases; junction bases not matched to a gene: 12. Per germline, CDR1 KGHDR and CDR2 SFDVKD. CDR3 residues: CATSDNDWTGGWADTQYF. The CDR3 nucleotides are TGTGCCACCAGTGACAACGATTGGACAGGGGGCTGGGCAGATACGCAGTATTTT.

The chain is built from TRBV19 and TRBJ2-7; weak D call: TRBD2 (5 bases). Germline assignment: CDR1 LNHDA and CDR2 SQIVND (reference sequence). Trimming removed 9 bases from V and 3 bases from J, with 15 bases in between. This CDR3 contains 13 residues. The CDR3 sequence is CASSLAVGYEQYF. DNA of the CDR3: TGTGCCAGCTCCCTAGCTGTAGGCTACGAGCAGTACTTC.

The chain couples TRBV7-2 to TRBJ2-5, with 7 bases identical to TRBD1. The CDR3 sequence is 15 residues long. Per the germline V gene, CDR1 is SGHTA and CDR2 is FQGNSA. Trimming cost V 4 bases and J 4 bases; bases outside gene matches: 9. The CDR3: CASSYYRGVRETQYF. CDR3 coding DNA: TGTGCCAGCAGCTACTACAGGGGCGTTCGAGAGACCCAGTACTTC. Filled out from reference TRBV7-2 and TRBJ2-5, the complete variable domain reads GAGVSQSPSNKVTEKGKDVELRCDPISGHTALYWYRQSLGQGLEFLIYFQGNSAPDKSGLPSDRFSAERTGGSVSTLTIQRTQQEDSAVYLCASSYYRGVRETQYFGPGTRLLVL.

The CDR3 bases are TGTGCCAGCAGTGAACCCAGGGACGGAGCCTACGAGCAGTACTTC. Translation gives CASSEPRDGAYEQYF. V usage is TRBV6-1 and J usage is TRBJ2-7; D is possibly TRBD1 or TRBD2 (5 bases each). From germline, CDR1 is MNHNS and CDR2 SASEGT. The CDR3 contains 15 residues. The V end was cut by 2 bases, the J end by 2 bases, with 13 bases between.

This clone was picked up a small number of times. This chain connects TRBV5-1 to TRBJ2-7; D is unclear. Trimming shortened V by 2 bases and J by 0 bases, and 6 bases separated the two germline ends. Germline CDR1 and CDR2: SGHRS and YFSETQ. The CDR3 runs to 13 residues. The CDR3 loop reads CASSFGSSYEQYF. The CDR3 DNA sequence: TGCGCCAGCAGCTTCGGATCCTCCTACGAGCAGTACTTC.

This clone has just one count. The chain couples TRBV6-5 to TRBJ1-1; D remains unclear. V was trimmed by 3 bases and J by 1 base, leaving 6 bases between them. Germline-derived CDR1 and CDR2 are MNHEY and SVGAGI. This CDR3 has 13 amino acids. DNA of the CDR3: TGTGCCAGCAGTTATACGGGGAACACTGAAGCTTTCTTT. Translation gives CASSYTGNTEAFF.

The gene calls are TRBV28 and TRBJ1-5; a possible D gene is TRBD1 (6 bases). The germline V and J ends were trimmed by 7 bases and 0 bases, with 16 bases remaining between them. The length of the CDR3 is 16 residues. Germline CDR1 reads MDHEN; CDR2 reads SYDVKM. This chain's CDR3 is CASTGLGAFSNQPQHF. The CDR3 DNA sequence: TGTGCCAGCACCGGGCTGGGGGCCTTTAGCAATCAGCCCCAGCATTTT.

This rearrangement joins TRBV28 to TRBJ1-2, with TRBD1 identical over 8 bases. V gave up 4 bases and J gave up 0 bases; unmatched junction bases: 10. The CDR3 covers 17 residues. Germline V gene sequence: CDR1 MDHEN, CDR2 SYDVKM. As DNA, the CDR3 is TGTGCCAGCAGTTCCTCGGGACAGGCGACTTCTAACTATGGCTACACCTTC. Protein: CASSSSGQATSNYGYTF.